This T cell receptor (beta chain) was obtained from a study of molecular identifiers for immune sequencing clone quantification. Trimming took 2 bases from V and 0 from J; bases not matched to a gene: 5. This CDR3 is built from 16 residues. Germline assignment: CDR1 MNHEY and CDR2 SVGEGT. Sorted cell numbers of roughly 20,000 to 1,000,000, with 10%, 30% or 50% RNA, served as input for naive CD8 libraries. Naive CD8 T cells underwent sorting with the CD8+CD4-CCR7+CD45RA+ definition. TCRdb reprocessed the PCR reads with MiXCR, giving one entry per CDR3 protein. Of about 60,000 distinct CDR3 sequences detected, around a sixth appear once; the ten largest clones hold 1.3% to 1.5%. This clonotype was seen ten or more times.

The chain uses TRBV6-2 or TRBV6-3 and TRBJ1-1; 8 positions agree with TRBD1. The source of this sequence is a human donor in good health. Some libraries in this study had Jurkat cell RNA spiked in. Material for sequencing was naive CD8+ T cells from blood, with Jurkat cell RNA spiked in. Subset reported: FACS-sorted CD8+CD4-CCR7+CD45RA+ naive T cells. In DNA form, the CDR3 reads TGTGCCAGCAGTTACGAACCAGGGGGCATGAACACTGAAGCTTTCTTT. Translating it yields CASSYEPGGMNTEAFF.